The clone carrying this T cell receptor (beta chain) was seen only once. Its target is unknown. The germline V and J ends were trimmed by 3 bases and 0 bases, with 13 bases remaining between them. The germline gives CDR1 SNHLY, CDR2 FYNNEI. CDR3 size: 16 residues. This sample is part of a study of OX40 agonist ivuxolimab in advanced cancers. Study information: Patients were infused with ivuxolimab every 2 weeks at 0.01 to 10 mg/kg. General study results and limits: Antigens targeted by the expanded peripheral T cells were not determined.

The protocol was immunoSEQ multiplex PCR, while the TCRdb copy is restricted to in-frame clones and leaves out a portion. This table holds more than 75,000 clones, around 90% found once. This sample comprised CD4+ or CD8+ T cells sorted from blood, obtained in a trial of the OX40 agonist ivuxolimab. This chain connects TRBV2 to TRBJ2-3; D gene unclear. This receptor was taken from an adult with an advanced solid tumor such as melanoma, head and neck, liver or kidney cancer. The CDR3, as DNA: TGTGCCAGCAGTGATCCCCCCGGGCAGAGCACAGATACGCAGTATTTT. It specifies CASSDPPGQSTDTQYF.